This T cell receptor beta chain appears in the sequencing data of a study of cytomegalovirus exposure and HLA in healthy donors. PCR used 60 Vbeta primers and 13 Jbeta primers. TCRdb's table, derived via immunoSEQ multiplex PCR, lists solely in-frame clones and lacks some. The profile shows tens of thousands of clones, 75% to 80% of them singletons. Trimming took 1 base from V and 3 from J; bases not matched to a gene: 12. This CDR3 region has 18 residues. CDR1 and CDR2 from the germline V gene are MNHNS and SASEGT. This clonotype was obtained from a man in his forties in good health and CMV-seronegative. Sample: PBMCs. This rearrangement joins TRBV6-1 to TRBJ2-3; TRBD2 aligns across 8 bases. CDR3 loop: CASSEVLVAGTGTDTQYF. In nucleotides, the CDR3 is TGTGCCAGCAGTGAAGTCTTGGTAGCGGGGACCGGAACAGATACGCAGTATTTT.